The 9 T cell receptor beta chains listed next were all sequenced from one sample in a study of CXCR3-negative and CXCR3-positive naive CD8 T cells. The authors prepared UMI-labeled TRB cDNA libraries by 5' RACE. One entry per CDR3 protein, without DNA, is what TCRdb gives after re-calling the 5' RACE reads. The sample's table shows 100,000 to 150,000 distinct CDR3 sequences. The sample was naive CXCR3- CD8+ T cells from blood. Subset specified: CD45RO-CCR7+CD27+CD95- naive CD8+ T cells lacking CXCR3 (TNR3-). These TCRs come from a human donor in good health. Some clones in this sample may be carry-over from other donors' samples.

CDR3 amino acids: CSARGRIFTSGTQFF. The chain uses TRBV20-1 and TRBJ2-1; checking the TCRdb D call of TRBD2 is not possible without DNA. CDR1 is DFQATT, CDR2 SNEGSKA, per germline (reference sequence). CDR3 length: 15 residues.

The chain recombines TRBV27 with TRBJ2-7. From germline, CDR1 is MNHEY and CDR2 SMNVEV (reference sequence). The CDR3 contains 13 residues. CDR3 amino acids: CASSLSFAYEQYF.

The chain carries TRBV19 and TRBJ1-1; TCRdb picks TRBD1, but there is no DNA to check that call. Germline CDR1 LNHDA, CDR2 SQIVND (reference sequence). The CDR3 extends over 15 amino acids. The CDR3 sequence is CASTIYGTGGTEAFF.

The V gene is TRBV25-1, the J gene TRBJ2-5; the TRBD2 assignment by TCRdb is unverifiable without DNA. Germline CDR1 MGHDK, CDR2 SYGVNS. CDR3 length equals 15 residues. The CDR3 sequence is CASSEYRGRQETQYF.

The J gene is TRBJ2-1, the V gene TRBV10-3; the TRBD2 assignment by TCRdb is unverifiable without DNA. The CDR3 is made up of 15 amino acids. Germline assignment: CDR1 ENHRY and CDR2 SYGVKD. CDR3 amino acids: CAISEWTSGHNEQFF.

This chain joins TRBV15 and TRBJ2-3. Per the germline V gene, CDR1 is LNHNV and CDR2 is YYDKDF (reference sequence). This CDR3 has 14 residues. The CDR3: CATSRDRPTDTQYF.

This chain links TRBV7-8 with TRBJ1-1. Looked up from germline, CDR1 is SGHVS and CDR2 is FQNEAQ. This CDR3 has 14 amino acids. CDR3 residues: CASSLVDGVGEAFF.

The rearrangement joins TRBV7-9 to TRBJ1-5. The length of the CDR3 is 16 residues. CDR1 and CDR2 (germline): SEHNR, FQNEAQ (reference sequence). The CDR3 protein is CASSLVVGDSNQPQHF.

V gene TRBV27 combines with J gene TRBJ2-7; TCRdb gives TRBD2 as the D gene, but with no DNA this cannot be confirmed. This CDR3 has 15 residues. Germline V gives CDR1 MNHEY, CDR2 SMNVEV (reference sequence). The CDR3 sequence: CASSFRLAGGYEQYF.